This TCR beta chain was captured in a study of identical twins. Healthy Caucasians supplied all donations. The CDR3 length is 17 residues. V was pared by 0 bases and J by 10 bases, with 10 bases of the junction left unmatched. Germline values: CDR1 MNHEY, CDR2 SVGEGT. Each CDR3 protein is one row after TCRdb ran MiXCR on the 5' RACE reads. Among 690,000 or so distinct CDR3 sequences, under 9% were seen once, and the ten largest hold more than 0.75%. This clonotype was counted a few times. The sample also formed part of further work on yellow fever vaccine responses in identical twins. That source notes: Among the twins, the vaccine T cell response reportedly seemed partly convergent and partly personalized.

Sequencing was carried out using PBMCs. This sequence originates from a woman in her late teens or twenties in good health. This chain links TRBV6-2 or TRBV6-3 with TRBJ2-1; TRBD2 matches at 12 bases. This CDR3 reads CASSYSIGLAGSMEQFF. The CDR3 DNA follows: TGTGCCAGCAGTTACTCGATAGGACTAGCGGGAAGTATGGAGCAGTTCTTC.